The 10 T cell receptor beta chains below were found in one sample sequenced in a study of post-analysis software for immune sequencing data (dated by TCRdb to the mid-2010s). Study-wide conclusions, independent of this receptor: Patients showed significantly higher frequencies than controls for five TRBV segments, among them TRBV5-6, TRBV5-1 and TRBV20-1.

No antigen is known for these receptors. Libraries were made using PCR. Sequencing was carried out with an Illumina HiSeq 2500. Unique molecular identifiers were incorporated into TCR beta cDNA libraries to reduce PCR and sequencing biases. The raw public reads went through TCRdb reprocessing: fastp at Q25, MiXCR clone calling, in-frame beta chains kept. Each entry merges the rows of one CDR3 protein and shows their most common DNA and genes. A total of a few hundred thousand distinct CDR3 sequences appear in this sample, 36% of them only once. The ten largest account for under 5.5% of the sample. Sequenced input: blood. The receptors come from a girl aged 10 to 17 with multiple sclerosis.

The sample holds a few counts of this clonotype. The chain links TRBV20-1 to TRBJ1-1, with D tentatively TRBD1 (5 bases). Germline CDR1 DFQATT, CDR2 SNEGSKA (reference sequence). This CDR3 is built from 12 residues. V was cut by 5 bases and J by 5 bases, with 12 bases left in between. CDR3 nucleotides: TGCAGTGCTCCCACCGGGGGGACTGAAGCTTTCTTT. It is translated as CSAPTGGTEAFF.

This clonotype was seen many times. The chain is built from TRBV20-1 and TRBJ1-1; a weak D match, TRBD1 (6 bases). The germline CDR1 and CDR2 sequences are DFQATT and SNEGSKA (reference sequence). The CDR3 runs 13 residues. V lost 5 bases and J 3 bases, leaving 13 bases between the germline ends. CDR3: CSADRNEDTEAFF. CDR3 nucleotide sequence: TGCAGTGCTGACAGGAATGAAGACACTGAAGCTTTCTTT.

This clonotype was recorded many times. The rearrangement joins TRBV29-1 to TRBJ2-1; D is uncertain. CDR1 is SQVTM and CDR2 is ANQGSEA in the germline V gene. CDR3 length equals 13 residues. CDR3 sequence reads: CKVMGNSYNEQFF. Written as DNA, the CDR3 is TGCAAGGTGATGGGGAACTCCTACAATGAGCAGTTCTTC.

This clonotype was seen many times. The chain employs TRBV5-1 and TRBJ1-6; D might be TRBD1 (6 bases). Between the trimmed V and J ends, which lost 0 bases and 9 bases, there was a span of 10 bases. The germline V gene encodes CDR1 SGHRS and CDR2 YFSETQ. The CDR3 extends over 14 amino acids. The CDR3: CASSLGQESSPLHF. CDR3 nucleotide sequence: TGCGCCAGCAGCTTGGGACAGGAGAGTTCACCCCTCCACTTT.

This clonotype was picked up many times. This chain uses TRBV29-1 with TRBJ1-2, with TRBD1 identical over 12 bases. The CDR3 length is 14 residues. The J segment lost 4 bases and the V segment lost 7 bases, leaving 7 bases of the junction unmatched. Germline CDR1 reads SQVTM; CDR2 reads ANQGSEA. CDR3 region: CSASGTGGPYGYTF. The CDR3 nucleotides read TGCAGCGCGTCCGGGACAGGGGGCCCCTATGGCTACACCTTC.

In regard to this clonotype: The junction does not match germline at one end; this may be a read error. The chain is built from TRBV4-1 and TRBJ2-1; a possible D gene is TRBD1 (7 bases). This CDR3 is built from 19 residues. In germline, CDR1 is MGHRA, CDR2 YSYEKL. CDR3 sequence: CASSWRVANTGDSYNEQYF. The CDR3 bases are TGCGCCAGCAGCTGGAGGGTGGCTAATACAGGGGACTCCTACAATGAGCAGTATTTC.

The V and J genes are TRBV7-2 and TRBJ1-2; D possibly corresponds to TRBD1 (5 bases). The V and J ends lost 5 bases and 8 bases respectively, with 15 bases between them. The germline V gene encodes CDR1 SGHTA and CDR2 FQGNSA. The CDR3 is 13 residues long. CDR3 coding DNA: TGTGCCAGCAGCGCGACAGATGCTATGGGCTACACCTTC. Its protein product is CASSATDAMGYTF.

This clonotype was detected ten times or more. CDR3 in amino acids: CATSDPRDFYNEQFF. CDR3 DNA: TGTGCCACCAGTGACCCCCGGGACTTTTACAATGAGCAGTTCTTC. V usage is TRBV24-1 and J usage is TRBJ2-1, with D maybe TRBD2 (6 bases). The germline CDR1 and CDR2 sequences are KGHDR and SFDVKD. This CDR3 comprises 15 residues. Trimming took 4 bases from V and 4 from J, leaving 13 bases between them.

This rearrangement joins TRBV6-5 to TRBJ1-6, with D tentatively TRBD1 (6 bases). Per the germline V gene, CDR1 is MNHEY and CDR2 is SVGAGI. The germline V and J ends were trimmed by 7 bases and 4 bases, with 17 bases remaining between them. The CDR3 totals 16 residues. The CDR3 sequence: CASNLGGRQYNSPLHF. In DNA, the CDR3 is TGTGCCAGCAACCTTGGGGGCAGACAATATAATTCACCCCTCCACTTT.

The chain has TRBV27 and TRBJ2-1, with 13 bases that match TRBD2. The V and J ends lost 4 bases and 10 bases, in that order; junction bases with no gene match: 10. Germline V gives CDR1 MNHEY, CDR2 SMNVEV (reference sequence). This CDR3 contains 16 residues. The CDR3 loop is CASSSTSGRVGKEQFF. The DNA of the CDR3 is TGTGCCAGCAGTTCAACTAGCGGGAGGGTTGGCAAGGAGCAGTTCTTC.